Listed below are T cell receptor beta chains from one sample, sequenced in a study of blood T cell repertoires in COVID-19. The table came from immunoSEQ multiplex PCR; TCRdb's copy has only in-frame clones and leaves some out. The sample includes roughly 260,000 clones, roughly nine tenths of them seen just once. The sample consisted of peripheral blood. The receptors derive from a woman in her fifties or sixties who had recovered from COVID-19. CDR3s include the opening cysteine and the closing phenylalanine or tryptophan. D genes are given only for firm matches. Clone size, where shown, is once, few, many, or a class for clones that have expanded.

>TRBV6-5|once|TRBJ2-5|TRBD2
CASRVIAGAETQYF
TGTGCCAGCAGGGTGATAGCGGGAGCGGAGACCCAGTACTTC
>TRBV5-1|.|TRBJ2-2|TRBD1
CASSLETGGNTGELFF
TGCGCCAGCAGCTTGGAGACAGGGGGGAACACCGGGGAGCTGTTTTTT
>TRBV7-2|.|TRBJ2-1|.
CASTPAGISYNEQFF
TGTGCCAGCACCCCAGCAGGGATATCCTACAATGAGCAGTTCTTC
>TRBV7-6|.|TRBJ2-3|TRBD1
CASSLGPWTGRSDTQYF
TGTGCCAGCAGCCTTGGCCCGTGGACAGGGAGGTCAGATACGCAGTATTTT
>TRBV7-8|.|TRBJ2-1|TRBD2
CASSLGRGDEQFF
TGTGCCAGCAGCTTGGGACGGGGGGATGAGCAGTTCTTC
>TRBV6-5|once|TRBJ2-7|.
CASTPGLRHEQYF
TGTGCCAGTACCCCAGGGTTGCGCCACGAGCAGTACTTC
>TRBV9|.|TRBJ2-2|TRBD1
CASSASTGVASGELFF
TGTGCCAGCAGCGCATCGACAGGGGTGGCGTCCGGGGAGCTGTTTTTT
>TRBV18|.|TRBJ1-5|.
CASSPRFSNQPQHF
TGTGCCAGCTCACCGCGGTTTAGCAATCAGCCCCAGCATTTT
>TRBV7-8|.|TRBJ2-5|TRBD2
CATGTSGRHQETQYF
TGTGCCACCGGGACTAGCGGGCGGCACCAAGAGACCCAGTACTTC
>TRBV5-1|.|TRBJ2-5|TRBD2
CASSPSGTRGETQYF
TGCGCCAGCAGCCCTTCCGGGACTAGAGGAGAGACCCAGTACTTC
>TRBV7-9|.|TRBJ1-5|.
CASSTTLQGNGNQPQHF
TGTGCCAGCAGCACCACCTTACAGGGCAACGGCAATCAGCCCCAGCATTTT
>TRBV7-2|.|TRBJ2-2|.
CASSLGGGGGELFF
TGTGCCAGCAGCTTAGGGGGGGGCGGCGGGGAGCTGTTTTTT
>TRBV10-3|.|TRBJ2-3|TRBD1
CAISESGGTGGADTQYF
TGTGCCATCAGTGAGTCGGGTGGGACAGGGGGCGCAGATACGCAGTATTTT
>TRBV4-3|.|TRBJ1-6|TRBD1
CASSQRGHGSPLHF
TGCGCCAGCAGCCAGAGGGGGCACGGGTCACCCCTCCACTTT
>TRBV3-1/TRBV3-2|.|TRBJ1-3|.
CASSQVGERVGNTIYF
TGTGCCAGCAGCCAAGTCGGGGAAAGGGTTGGAAACACCATATATTTT
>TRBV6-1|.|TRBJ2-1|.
CASSDRHSYNEQFF
TGTGCCAGCAGTGATCGACATAGCTACAATGAGCAGTTCTTC
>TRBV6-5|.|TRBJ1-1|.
CASRGAANTEAFF
TGTGCCAGCCGGGGGGCGGCGAACACTGAAGCTTTCTTT
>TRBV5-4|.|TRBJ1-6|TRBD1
CASSPGQGVWSPLHF
TGTGCCAGCAGTCCCGGACAGGGTGTATGGTCACCCCTCCACTTT
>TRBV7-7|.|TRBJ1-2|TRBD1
CASSLFPFRRDRDYGYTF
TGTGCTAGCAGCTTGTTTCCCTTTCGTCGGGACAGGGACTATGGCTACACCTTC
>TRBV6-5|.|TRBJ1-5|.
CATRSGSQPQHF
TGTGCCACCCGGTCGGGGAGTCAGCCCCAGCATTTT
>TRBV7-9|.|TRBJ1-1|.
CATSQSNTEAFF
TGTGCCACCTCACAGTCCAACACTGAAGCTTTCTTT
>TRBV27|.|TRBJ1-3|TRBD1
CASSSHQGAGNTIYF
TGTGCCAGCAGTTCCCACCAGGGGGCCGGAAACACCATATATTTT